This entry lists 32 T cell receptor beta chains sequenced from one sample in a study of PD-1 blockade in mismatch repair-deficient tumors. The table came from immunoSEQ multiplex PCR; TCRdb's copy has only in-frame clones and leaves some out. This table has tens of thousands of clones, approximately 78% appearing once. The specimen comprised peripheral blood, sampled 2 weeks after starting pembrolizumab. These receptors all stem from an adult with mismatch repair-deficient cancer.

This clone was picked up one time. The chain combines TRBV27 with TRBJ1-1, with D possibly TRBD1 on 6 matching bases. V lost 3 bases and J lost 8, with 13 bases in between. CDR1 and CDR2 from the germline V gene are MNHEY and SMNVEV (reference sequence). There are 13 residues in the CDR3. CDR3 DNA sequence: TGTGCCAGCAGTTTTTCTGGGCAGGGGGAAGCTTTCTTT. This sequence encodes CASSFSGQGEAFF.

This chain joins TRBV7-6 and TRBJ2-1; 9 bases fit TRBD2. Germline V CDR1 and CDR2: SGHVS, FNYEAQ. The trim removed 1 base at V and 3 bases at J, leaving 7 bases unmatched. The CDR3 runs to 17 residues. CDR3 DNA sequence: TGTGCCAGCAGCTTAGTCCCTCTAGCGGGGAGCTACAATGAGCAGTTCTTC. It codes for CASSLVPLAGSYNEQFF. The whole variable domain, remainder taken from reference TRBV7-6 and TRBJ2-1, is GAGVSQSPRYKVTKRGQDVALRCDPISGHVSLYWYRQALGQGPEFLTYFNYEAQQDKSGLPNDRFSAERPEGSISTLTIQRTEQRDSAMYRCASSLVPLAGSYNEQFFGPGTRLTVL.

The chain has TRBV7-2 and TRBJ2-3; TRBD2 agrees at 15 bases. The CDR3 has 19 amino acids. Trimming took 4 bases from V and 1 from J; bases not matched to a gene: 9. Per germline, CDR1 SGHTA and CDR2 FQGNSA. The CDR3 protein is CASSSAGTSGRYGTDTQYF. The CDR3 nucleotides read TGTGCCAGCAGCTCGGCCGGGACTAGCGGGAGGTACGGCACAGATACGCAGTATTTT.

V is TRBV6-1 and J is TRBJ1-5, with a weak D call TRBD1 (6 bases). The germline V gene has CDR1 MNHNS and CDR2 SASEGT. The CDR3 totals 11 residues. With 2 bases removed from V and 11 bases from J, the gap between germline ends came to 7 bases. The CDR3 spells CASSESGAQHF. CDR3 coding DNA: TGTGCCAGCAGTGAATCAGGGGCCCAGCATTTT.

The V and J genes are TRBV18 and TRBJ1-1; TRBD1 might be the D (5 bases). CDR1 KGHSH and CDR2 LQKENI come from the germline V gene. The V end lost 2 bases, the J end lost 4 bases, and 20 bases lay between the germline ends. The CDR3 runs 17 residues. As DNA, the CDR3 is TGTGCCAGCTCACCAACAGGATTCCTATCCCAGTTCACTGAAGCTTTCTTT. Its translation: CASSPTGFLSQFTEAFF.

The chain employs TRBV30 and TRBJ2-7; a weak D match, TRBD1 (6 bases). The ends were cut back, 0 bases at V and 3 bases at J, with 9 bases in the middle. The CDR3 loop spans 13 amino acids. Germline CDR1 and CDR2: GTSNPN and SVGIG (reference sequence). This chain's CDR3 is CAWSVQGFYEQYF. The CDR3 DNA reads as TGTGCCTGGAGTGTACAGGGCTTCTACGAGCAGTACTTC. The whole variable domain, filled in from reference TRBV30 and TRBJ2-7, reads SQTIHQWPATLVQPVGSPLSLECTVEGTSNPNLYWYRQAAGRGLQLLFYSVGIGQISSEVPQNLSASRPQDRQFILSSKKLLLSDSGFYLCAWSVQGFYEQYFGPGTRLTVT.

The chain has TRBV4-3 and TRBJ2-1; 12 bases agree with TRBD2. CDR1 LGHNA and CDR2 YSLEER come from the germline V gene. V was pared by 3 bases and J by 6 bases, with 9 bases of the junction left unmatched. The CDR3 loop spans 17 amino acids. The CDR3 DNA reads TGCGCCAGCAGCCATAGCCTATCTAGCGGGAGGGTCAATGAGCAGTTCTTC. It yields the protein CASSHSLSSGRVNEQFF.

The sample holds a few counts of this clone. J is TRBJ2-2 and V is TRBV6-1, with D perhaps matching TRBD2 (5 bases). Looked up from germline, CDR1 is MNHNS and CDR2 is SASEGT. The CDR3 loop spans 15 amino acids. The ends were cut back, 7 bases at V and 4 bases at J, with 16 bases in the middle. CDR3 in amino acids: CASTIGSGITGELFF. The CDR3 DNA is TGTGCCAGCACGATAGGCTCCGGGATCACCGGGGAGCTGTTTTTT.

J is TRBJ2-6 and V is TRBV19; 7 positions match TRBD1. Germline loops: CDR1 LNHDA, CDR2 SQIVND (reference sequence). J lost 0 bases, V lost 10 bases, and 9 bases had no gene match. The CDR3 extends over 16 amino acids. The CDR3 loop is CATRGTLHSGANVLTF. The CDR3 coding sequence is TGTGCCACCAGGGGGACACTTCACTCTGGGGCCAACGTCCTGACTTTC.

The chain has TRBV18 and TRBJ1-5; possibly TRBD1 for D (6 bases). The V end lost 2 bases, the J end lost 6 bases, and 14 bases lay between the germline ends. The CDR3 runs to 15 residues. Per germline, CDR1 KGHSH and CDR2 LQKENI. DNA of the CDR3: TGTGCCAGCTCACCAGGAACACAGGGAAGTCAGCCCCAGCATTTT. It yields the protein CASSPGTQGSQPQHF.

The chain carries TRBV10-3 and TRBJ1-1; 10 bases align to TRBD1. The CDR3 loop spans 16 amino acids. CDR1 ENHRY and CDR2 SYGVKD come from the germline V gene. The V gene end was trimmed by 5 bases and the J gene end by 0 bases; junction bases not matched to a gene: 6. This CDR3 is CAISRTGGELNTEAFF. The CDR3 nucleotides read TGTGCCATCAGTCGGACAGGGGGTGAGTTGAACACTGAAGCTTTCTTT.

The chain employs TRBV7-9 and TRBJ2-7; the D gene is possibly TRBD2 (5 bases). This CDR3 has 11 amino acids. Deletions cut 5 bases from V and 7 bases from J, with 9 bases between. Looked up from germline, CDR1 is SEHNR and CDR2 is FQNEAQ (reference sequence). The CDR3 sequence is CASSAGLEQYF. The CDR3 bases are TGTGCCAGCAGCGCTGGACTTGAGCAGTACTTC.

The V and J genes are TRBV7-8 and TRBJ2-3; D tentatively fits TRBD1 or TRBD2 (5 bases each). The CDR3 has 19 amino acids. The V end lost 4 bases, the J end lost 0 bases, and 23 bases lay between the germline ends. Germline lookup yields CDR1 SGHVS and CDR2 FQNEAQ. DNA for the CDR3: TGTGCCAGCAGCTCCCCCATGGGGGTCATTTTCTCTAGCACAGATACGCAGTATTTT. Its translation: CASSSPMGVIFSSTDTQYF.

V gene TRBV5-6 combines with J gene TRBJ2-1; no definite D call. V lost 5 bases to trimming and J lost 0 bases, with 12 bases between them. CDR3 length equals 15 residues. From germline, CDR1 is SGHDT and CDR2 YYEEEE. The CDR3 nucleotides read TGTGCCAGCAGTTCGGACCGTTCCTCCTACAATGAGCAGTTCTTC. Translating it yields CASSSDRSSYNEQFF.

The chain links TRBV2 to TRBJ1-2, with TRBD1 identical over 10 bases. V lost 6 bases, J lost 7 bases, and 2 bases stayed unmatched. This CDR3 spans 12 amino acids. Germline assignment: CDR1 SNHLY and CDR2 FYNNEI. CDR3 DNA: TGTGCCAGCAGCGACAGGGGGCTTGGCTACACCTTC. Amino acids: CASSDRGLGYTF.

This rearrangement joins TRBV30 to TRBJ1-5, with a tentative D call TRBD1 (5 bases). The V gene lost 5 bases and the J gene lost 5 bases, with 25 bases spanning the gap. There are 17 residues in the CDR3. The germline gives CDR1 GTSNPN, CDR2 SVGIG (reference sequence). CDR3: CAWGGRTNPRGDQPQHF. The CDR3 coding sequence is TGTGCCTGGGGGGGGAGGACGAACCCACGGGGAGATCAGCCCCAGCATTTT. The full variable domain, in which reference TRBV30 and TRBJ1-5 provide the parts outside the CDR3, is SQTIHQWPATLVQPVGSPLSLECTVEGTSNPNLYWYRQAAGRGLQLLFYSVGIGQISSEVPQNLSASRPQDRQFILSSKKLLLSDSGFYLCAWGGRTNPRGDQPQHFGDGTRLSIL.

The chain recombines TRBV6-4 with TRBJ2-1, with 9 nucleotides matching TRBD2. The CDR3 is made up of 15 amino acids. The germline gives CDR1 MRHNA, CDR2 SNTAGT. Trimming took 5 bases from V and 2 from J; bases not matched to a gene: 4. The CDR3 here is CASSSRGGAYNEQFF. The CDR3, as DNA: TGTGCCAGCAGTTCTCGCGGGGGGGCCTACAATGAGCAGTTCTTC.

This chain links TRBV2 with TRBJ1-5; D is ambiguous. V lost 3 bases to trimming and J lost 0 bases, with 9 bases between them. The CDR3 is 15 amino acids. Germline assignment: CDR1 SNHLY and CDR2 FYNNEI. The CDR3, as DNA: TGTGCCAGCAGTGACCAAGGGAATAGCAATCAGCCCCAGCATTTT. It translates to CASSDQGNSNQPQHF.

The V call is TRBV5-6, the J call TRBJ1-2, with TRBD1 identical over 10 bases. CDR3 length equals 15 residues. Germline CDR1 reads SGHDT; CDR2 reads YYEEEE. V was pared by 0 bases and J by 7 bases, with 6 bases of the junction left unmatched. For the CDR3, the DNA is TGTGCCAGCAGCTTGGTTGGGACAGGGGCTGTTGGCTACACCTTC. Translated, it gives CASSLVGTGAVGYTF.

Written as DNA, the CDR3 is TGTGCCAGCAGCTTAATTATCTTTGAAAAACTGTTTTTT. Translation gives CASSLIIFEKLFF. The chain couples TRBV7-6 to TRBJ1-4; D remains ambiguous. V was pared by 2 bases and J by 7 bases, with 8 bases between. This CDR3 is 13 amino acids long. Germline V gene lookup returns CDR1 SGHVS and CDR2 FNYEAQ. The whole variable domain, filled in from reference TRBV7-6 and TRBJ1-4, reads GAGVSQSPRYKVTKRGQDVALRCDPISGHVSLYWYRQALGQGPEFLTYFNYEAQQDKSGLPNDRFSAERPEGSISTLTIQRTEQRDSAMYRCASSLIIFEKLFFGSGTQLSVL.

This clone was recorded a few times. V is TRBV29-1 and J is TRBJ2-5; D is undetermined. V shed 4 bases and J shed 5 bases, with 14 bases lying between them. Germline V gives CDR1 SQVTM, CDR2 ANQGSEA. This CDR3 has 13 residues. The CDR3 region is CSVGATRLETQYF. The CDR3 DNA is TGCAGCGTTGGGGCTACCCGATTGGAGACCCAGTACTTC.

The chain carries TRBV28 and TRBJ1-5, with D perhaps TRBD1 (6 bases). Trimming stripped 6 bases from V and 2 bases from J, with 14 bases between. Germline CDR1 is MDHEN and CDR2 is SYDVKM. This CDR3 comprises 15 residues. The DNA of the CDR3 is TGTGCCAGCAGATACAGGGTGTATGGCAATCAGCCCCAGCATTTT. Amino acid sequence: CASRYRVYGNQPQHF. The entire variable domain, with the rest obtained from reference TRBV28 and TRBJ1-5, is as follows: DVKVTQSSRYLVKRTGEKVFLECVQDMDHENMFWYRQDPGLGLRLIYFSYDVKMKEKGDIPEGYSVSREKKERFSLILESASTNQTSMYLCASRYRVYGNQPQHFGDGTRLSIL.

V is TRBV13 and J is TRBJ2-1; TRBD2 matches 13 bases. The CDR3 has 16 residues. CDR1 is PRHDT, CDR2 FYEKMQ, per germline (reference sequence). Trimming removed 7 bases from V and 9 bases from J; junction bases left unmatched: 12. CDR3: CASTPKGLAGVGEQFF. Here the CDR3 DNA reads TGTGCCAGCACCCCGAAAGGACTAGCGGGAGTGGGTGAGCAGTTCTTC.

The V and J genes are TRBV6-6 and TRBJ2-7; D tentatively fits TRBD1 or TRBD2 (5 bases each). The germline V gene encodes CDR1 MNHNY and CDR2 SVGAGI (reference sequence). CDR3 length equals 15 residues. V lost 5 bases to trimming and J lost 5 bases, with 19 bases between them. This chain's CDR3 is CASSPRQGAAHEQYF. In nucleotides, the CDR3 is TGTGCCAGCAGTCCGCGGCAGGGAGCGGCCCACGAGCAGTACTTC.

V gene TRBV5-1 combines with J gene TRBJ2-2; 11 bases agree with TRBD2. This CDR3 has 17 residues. V lost 5 bases to trimming and J lost 3 bases; unmatched junction nucleotides: 9. Germline values: CDR1 SGHRS, CDR2 YFSETQ. The CDR3 DNA reads TGCGCCAGCAGATATCGAGAACTAGCGGGAGACACCGGGGAGCTGTTTTTT. Its protein is CASRYRELAGDTGELFF.

This sequence joins TRBV4-2 and TRBJ1-2; perhaps TRBD1 as D (6 bases). The CDR3 covers 15 residues. The germline V gene has CDR1 LGHNA and CDR2 YNFKEQ. The V end was cut by 4 bases, the J end by 5 bases, with 17 bases between. In DNA, the CDR3 is TGTGCCAGCAGCCCCGATCAGGGGATAGGGTATGGCTACACCTTC. It is translated as CASSPDQGIGYGYTF.

V gene TRBV5-1 combines with J gene TRBJ1-4; 8 nucleotides agree with TRBD1. The CDR3 extends over 16 amino acids. The germline V gene has CDR1 SGHRS and CDR2 YFSETQ. The V gene end was trimmed by 3 bases and the J gene end by 2 bases; junction bases not matched to a gene: 6. The CDR3 loop is CASSYGQGRTNEKLFF. CDR3 sequence (DNA): TGCGCCAGCAGCTACGGACAGGGTAGGACTAATGAAAAACTGTTTTTT. The complete variable domain, with remaining parts taken from reference TRBV5-1 and TRBJ1-4, reads KAGVTQTPRYLIKTRGQQVTLSCSPISGHRSVSWYQQTPGQGLQFLFEYFSETQRNKGNFPGRFSGRQFSNSRSEMNVSTLELGDSALYLCASSYGQGRTNEKLFFGSGTQLSVL.

This chain uses TRBV7-6 with TRBJ2-1, with 8 bases identical to TRBD1. This CDR3 comprises 20 residues. Germline V gene lookup returns CDR1 SGHVS and CDR2 FNYEAQ. Trimming at V came to 6 bases and at J to 3 bases, leaving 22 bases not matched to a gene. The CDR3 is CASSRFLGTGDSPFYNEQFF. The CDR3 DNA reads as TGTGCCAGCAGTCGGTTCCTAGGGACAGGAGACAGTCCCTTCTACAATGAGCAGTTCTTC.

With respect to this clone: Other nucleotide sequences in the sample specify the same CDR3. V gene TRBV29-1 combines with J gene TRBJ2-7, with TRBD2 as a possible D gene (5 bases). Germline CDR1 reads SQVTM; CDR2 reads ANQGSEA. This CDR3 comprises 11 residues. V shed 5 bases and J shed 5 bases, with 10 bases lying between them. CDR3 sequence: CSVSLDHEQYF. In DNA, the CDR3 is TGCAGCGTTTCACTAGATCACGAGCAGTACTTC.

V usage is TRBV28 and J usage is TRBJ1-5; 7 bases map to TRBD1. Germline CDR1 is MDHEN and CDR2 is SYDVKM. This CDR3 spans 14 amino acids. CDR3 sequence reads: CGIGTDYSNQPQHF. The CDR3 DNA reads TGTGGTATTGGGACAGATTATAGCAATCAGCCCCAGCATTTT.

The chain links TRBV5-1 to TRBJ2-7, with D possibly called TRBD1 or TRBD2 (5 bases each). The CDR3 is 13 amino acids. Trimming took off 4 bases at V and 6 bases at J, with 14 bases between the two ends. Germline CDR1 reads SGHRS; CDR2 reads YFSETQ. The CDR3 region is CASSLGPQLEQYF. The CDR3 nucleotides are TGCGCCAGCAGCCTGGGACCGCAGCTCGAGCAGTACTTC.

V usage is TRBV19 and J usage is TRBJ1-5; D is unresolved. Germline V gives CDR1 LNHDA, CDR2 SQIVND (reference sequence). This CDR3 has 13 residues. V was cut by 1 base and J by 11 bases, with 12 bases left in between. The CDR3 here is CASSIGPRGTQHF. DNA of the CDR3: TGTGCCAGTAGTATAGGTCCCCGTGGTACCCAGCATTTT.